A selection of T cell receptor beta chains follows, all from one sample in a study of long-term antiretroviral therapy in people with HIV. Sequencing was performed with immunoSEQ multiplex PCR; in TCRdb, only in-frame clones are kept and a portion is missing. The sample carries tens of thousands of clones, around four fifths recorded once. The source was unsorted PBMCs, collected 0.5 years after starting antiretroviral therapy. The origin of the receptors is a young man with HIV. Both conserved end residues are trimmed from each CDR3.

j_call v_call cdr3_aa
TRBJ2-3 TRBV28 ASSFFSRQGGGTDTQY
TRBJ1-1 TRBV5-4 ASSLEVLNTEAF
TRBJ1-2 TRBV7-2 ASSFHRTVSIYGYT
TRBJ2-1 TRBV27 ASSLGTESYNEQF
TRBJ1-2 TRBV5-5 ASSFGQGGSSYT
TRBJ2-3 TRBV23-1 ASSQRTGDTTDTQY
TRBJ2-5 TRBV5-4 ASSLYVGEKETQY
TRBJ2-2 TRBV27 ASSERAGGTGELF
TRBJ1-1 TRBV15 ATSRESGANTEAF
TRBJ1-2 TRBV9 ASSARDRGIDGYT
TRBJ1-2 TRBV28 ASSLWTLEGEIRAYGYT
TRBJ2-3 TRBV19 ASSILAGASTDTQY
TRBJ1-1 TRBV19 ASQDRDNTEAF
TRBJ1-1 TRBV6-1 ASSARTGGGNTEAF
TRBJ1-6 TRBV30 ASGGSPLH
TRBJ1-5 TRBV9 ASSDGGGNQPQH
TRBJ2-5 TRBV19 ASRSGGETQY
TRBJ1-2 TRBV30 AWSVGGSYGYT
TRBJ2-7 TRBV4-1 ASSQVAGSYEQY
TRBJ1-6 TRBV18 ASSPGQGGSPLH
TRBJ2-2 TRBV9 ASSAFPEEVSSGELF
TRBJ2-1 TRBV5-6 ASRGISSSHEQF
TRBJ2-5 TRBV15 ATSRDWGETQY
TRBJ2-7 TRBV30 ASEGTGASYEQY
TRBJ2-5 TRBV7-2 ASSRLAGGGRETQY
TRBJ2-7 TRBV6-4 ASSESPGYEQY
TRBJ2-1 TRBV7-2 ASSSGQRAYNEQF
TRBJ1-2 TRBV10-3 AISERDGYT
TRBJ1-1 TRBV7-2 ASSLGGIRNTEAF
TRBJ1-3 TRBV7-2 ASSPFLSSGNTIY
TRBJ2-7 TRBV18 ASSESSPEQY